The rows below give T cell receptor beta chains drawn from one sample of a study of blood T cell repertoires in COVID-19. Method: immunoSEQ multiplex PCR; TCRdb's copy keeps in-frame clones and lacks some. This sample yields 100,000 to 150,000 clones, of which approximately 74% are seen a single time; more than 5.5% belongs to the top ten. The sequenced sample consisted of peripheral blood. The receptors shown here come from a man in his fifties or sixties with acute or convalescent COVID-19. The CDR3 runs from the conserved cysteine through the conserved F or W. The order of the fields is clone size, J gene, V gene, D gene, CDR3 DNA, CDR3 protein. The D gene is left open where the match is weak. For some rows the clone size is stated as once, few or many, or as a class when expanded; others skip it.

>once|TRBJ1-1|TRBV5-3|TRBD1
TGTGCCAGAAGCCACCGACAGGGCCGGGGTGACACTGAAGCTTTCTTT
CARSHRQGRGDTEAFF
>.|TRBJ2-6|TRBV27|.
TGTGCCAGAGAGGCTCCCTCTGGGGCCAACGTCCTGACTTTC
CAREAPSGANVLTF
>.|TRBJ1-5|TRBV2|TRBD1
TGTGCCGCCTCTGGGACAGGGGGCAATCAGCCCCAGCATTTT
CAASGTGGNQPQHF
>.|TRBJ1-1|TRBV5-1|TRBD1
TGCGCCAGCAGCTTCTGGACAGGGAACACTGAAGCTTTCTTT
CASSFWTGNTEAFF
>.|TRBJ2-1|TRBV7-2|TRBD2
TGTGCCAGCAGCGGAATAGCGGGGGGATACAATGAGCAGTTCTTC
CASSGIAGGYNEQFF
>.|TRBJ1-1|TRBV30|TRBD1
TGTGCCTGGAGTTCGGACAGGGAGGGCGCTGAAGCTTTCTTT
CAWSSDREGAEAFF
>few|TRBJ2-7|TRBV5-4|.
TGTGCCAGCAGCTTGCGGGGGGCTCGTCTCGCGGAGCAGTACTTC
CASSLRGARLAEQYF
>few|TRBJ2-3|TRBV14|.
TGTGCCAGCAGCCCGCGGCGGGGCAGCACAGATACGCAGTATTTT
CASSPRRGSTDTQYF
>.|TRBJ1-1|TRBV11-3|.
TGTGCCAGCAGCCCCAGACTGACGAACACTGAAGCTTTCTTT
CASSPRLTNTEAFF
>.|TRBJ2-2|TRBV23-1|.
TGCGCCAGCTGCCCGACATGCGGGGCTTGTTGCACCGGGGAGCTGTTTTTT
CASCPTCGACCTGELFF
>.|TRBJ1-2|TRBV19|.
TGTGCCAGTAGTATAGAGTCGGAGGGGCGGGAGGGCTACACCTTC
CASSIESEGREGYTF
>.|TRBJ2-7|TRBV20-1|TRBD1
TGCAGTGCTACAGACAGGGACGAGCAGTACTTC
CSATDRDEQYF
>.|TRBJ1-1|TRBV10-3|TRBD1
TGTGCCATCAGAAACAGGGGCGACACTGAAGCTTTCTTT
CAIRNRGDTEAFF
>.|TRBJ1-1|TRBV5-1|TRBD1
TGCGCCAGCAGCTGGACAGGGGGGAGTAGCACTGAAGCTTTCTTT
CASSWTGGSSTEAFF
>few|TRBJ1-5|TRBV2|.
TGTGCCAGCAATCGGGGGGAGCAGCCCCAGCATTTT
CASNRGEQPQHF
>.|TRBJ2-7|TRBV18|TRBD1
TGTGCCAGCTCACCAACGACAGGGTCGGTTGACGAGCAGTACTTC
CASSPTTGSVDEQYF
>.|TRBJ1-3|TRBV28|TRBD1
TGTGCCGCCGGGACAGGGACGGGAAACACCATATATTTT
CAAGTGTGNTIYF
>.|TRBJ1-2|TRBV5-1|TRBD1
TGCGCCAGCAGCTTGTCCCCCGACAGGGCCTCTTCTAACTATGGCTACACCTTC
CASSLSPDRASSNYGYTF
>.|TRBJ2-1|TRBV5-4|.
TGTGCCAGCAGGCTCGAGTTAGGAGACAATGAGCAGTTCTTC
CASRLELGDNEQFF
>.|TRBJ2-7|TRBV10-3|.
TGTGCCATCAGTGAGTTACAGGGATCCGGCTACGAGCAGTACTTC
CAISELQGSGYEQYF
>.|TRBJ1-1|TRBV30|TRBD1
TGTGCCTGGAGTCCCTATACTATGACAGGGGCGCTGAACACTGAAGCTTTCTTT
CAWSPYTMTGALNTEAFF
>.|TRBJ2-1|TRBV11-2|TRBD2
TGTGCCAGCAGCCCAAGATGGACTAGCGGGGGGGTTCTGGCTGAGCAGTTCTTC
CASSPRWTSGGVLAEQFF
>.|TRBJ1-2|TRBV19|.
TGTGCCAGTAGTATTGCAGGGATTAACTATGGCTACACCTTC
CASSIAGINYGYTF
>.|TRBJ1-2|TRBV28|.
TGTGCCAGCAGTTTTTCGGTTTATGGCTACACCTTC
CASSFSVYGYTF
>.|TRBJ2-3|TRBV5-1|.
TGCGCCAGCAGCTTGGGCGAAGGGGTAGATACGCAGTATTTT
CASSLGEGVDTQYF
>few|TRBJ1-1|TRBV20-1|.
TGCAGTGCTAGCCGACAGCCGGAAGCTTTCTTT
CSASRQPEAFF
>once|TRBJ1-1|TRBV6-5|.
TGTGCCAGCAGTTCAAGACAGGACTCATCTGAAGCTTTCTTT
CASSSRQDSSEAFF
>.|TRBJ1-1|TRBV10-3|.
TGTGCCATCAGCGCAGGGATTATGAACACTGAAGCTTTCTTT
CAISAGIMNTEAFF
>.|TRBJ1-1|TRBV7-3|TRBD1
TGTGCCAGCAGCTTAATTCCAGGGGGCCAAACTGAAGCTTTCTTT
CASSLIPGGQTEAFF
>once|TRBJ1-5|TRBV7-3|TRBD1
TGTGCCAGCAGCCGACAGGGGACTAGCAATCAGCCCCAGCATTTT
CASSRQGTSNQPQHF
>once|TRBJ2-3|TRBV6-5|TRBD2
TGTGCCAGCAGTCCTAGCGGGGGCCCAGATACGCAGTATTTT
CASSPSGGPDTQYF
>.|TRBJ2-7|TRBV5-1|.
TGCGCCAGCAGCTTGGAGGCAGGGACCTACGAGCAGTACTTC
CASSLEAGTYEQYF